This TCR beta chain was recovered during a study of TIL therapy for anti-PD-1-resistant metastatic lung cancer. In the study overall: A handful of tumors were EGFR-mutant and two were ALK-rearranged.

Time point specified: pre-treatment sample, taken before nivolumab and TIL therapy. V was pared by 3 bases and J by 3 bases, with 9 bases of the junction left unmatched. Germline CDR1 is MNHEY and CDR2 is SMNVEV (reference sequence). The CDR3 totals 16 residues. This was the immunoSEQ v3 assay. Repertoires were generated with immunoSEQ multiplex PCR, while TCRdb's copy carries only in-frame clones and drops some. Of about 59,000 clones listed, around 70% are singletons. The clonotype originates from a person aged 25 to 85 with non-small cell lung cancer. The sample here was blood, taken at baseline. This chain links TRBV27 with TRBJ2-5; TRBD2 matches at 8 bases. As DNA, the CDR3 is TGTGCCAGCAGTTTTTCCCTAAGCGGGAGTAAAGAGACCCAGTACTTC. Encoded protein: CASSFSLSGSKETQYF.